Below, 28 T cell receptor beta chains from the same sample are listed, as sequenced in a study of cytomegalovirus exposure and HLA in healthy donors. PCR used 60 Vbeta primers and 13 Jbeta primers. Clones were read by immunoSEQ multiplex PCR, and TCRdb kept only the in-frame ones, dropping some. The data show under 150,000 clones, over 70% seen once. The sequencing sample was made of PBMCs. These receptor sequences come from a woman in her forties in good health and CMV-seronegative.

This rearrangement joins TRBV2 to TRBJ1-5; D is unclear. With 6 bases removed from V and 1 base from J, the gap between germline ends came to 16 bases. Germline lookup yields CDR1 SNHLY and CDR2 FYNNEI. This CDR3 has 16 residues. CDR3: CASRPSAEFSNQPQHF. CDR3 bases: TGTGCCAGCAGGCCCAGCGCAGAGTTCAGCAATCAGCCCCAGCATTTT.

The genes are TRBV7-2 and TRBJ1-1; D is possibly TRBD1 (6 bases). CDR1 and CDR2 (germline): SGHTA, FQGNSA. V was shortened by 6 bases and J by 1 base, with 12 bases between the two germline ends. The CDR3 length is 14 residues. The CDR3 protein is CASSQGQTNTEAFF. Written as DNA, the CDR3 is TGTGCCAGCAGTCAGGGGCAGACGAACACTGAAGCTTTCTTT.

The rearrangement uses TRBV7-9 and TRBJ1-3; 7 nucleotides agree with TRBD1. V trimming: 5 bases; J trimming: 4 bases; junction bases outside the gene matches: 8. The germline V gene encodes CDR1 SEHNR and CDR2 FQNEAQ (reference sequence). The CDR3 spans 15 residues. This chain's CDR3 is CASSGTGVGGNTIYF. CDR3 nucleotide sequence: TGTGCCAGCAGCGGAACAGGGGTGGGAGGAAACACCATATATTTT.

The V and J genes are TRBV21-1 and TRBJ2-7; the table calls TRBD1, which could not be checked here. TRBV21-1 is described as a pseudogene. This CDR3 has 14 amino acids. CDR3 DNA sequence: TGTGCCAGCAGCAAAGGGGGCGAGACCTACGAGCAGTACTTC. Encoded protein: CASSKGGETYEQYF.

DNA of the CDR3: TGCGCCAGCAGCTTAACAGGGAAATCCTCTGGAAACACCATATATTTT. Encoded protein: CASSLTGKSSGNTIYF. The chain links TRBV5-1 to TRBJ1-3; maybe TRBD1 (6 bases). The V end was cut by 2 bases, the J end by 0 bases, with 12 bases between. CDR1 SGHRS and CDR2 YFSETQ come from the germline V gene. CDR3 size: 16 residues.

The gene calls are TRBV5-1 and TRBJ2-5; 11 nucleotides align to TRBD2. The CDR3 totals 17 residues. Germline CDR1 SGHRS, CDR2 YFSETQ. V lost 0 bases, J lost 2 bases, and 6 bases stayed unmatched. CDR3 loop: CASSLELAGGLQETQYF. The CDR3 nucleotides read TGCGCCAGCAGCTTGGAATTAGCGGGGGGGTTACAAGAGACCCAGTACTTC.

This clone was found once. V and J are TRBV7-8 and TRBJ1-3; D gene ambiguous. Trimming pared 1 base from V and 0 bases from J, leaving 7 bases between. CDR1 is SGHVS and CDR2 is FQNEAQ in the germline V gene. CDR3 length: 15 amino acids. The DNA for the CDR3 is TGTGCCAGCAGCTTAGAGCCCGTCTCTGGAAACACCATATATTTT. Amino acid sequence: CASSLEPVSGNTIYF.

The V call is TRBV2, the J call TRBJ2-4; 8 bases line up with TRBD2. The V gene end was trimmed by 2 bases and the J gene end by 1 base; junction bases not matched to a gene: 4. Germline CDR1 is SNHLY and CDR2 is FYNNEI. The CDR3 contains 16 residues. In DNA form, the CDR3 reads TGTGCCAGCAGTGAACCAGCGGGAGCTGCCAAAAACATTCAGTACTTC. The encoded protein is CASSEPAGAAKNIQYF. Together with reference TRBV2 and TRBJ2-4, the CDR3 gives the full variable domain: EPEVTQTPSHQVTQMGQEVILRCVPISNHLYFYWYRQILGQKVEFLVSFYNNEISEKSEIFDDQFSVERPDGSNFTLKIRSTKLEDSAMYFCASSEPAGAAKNIQYFGAGTRLSVL.

This chain uses TRBV4-2 with TRBJ1-6; a possible D gene is TRBD1 (5 bases). The CDR3 contains 15 residues. Germline V gives CDR1 LGHNA, CDR2 YNFKEQ. V was pared by 1 base and J by 7 bases, with 11 bases between. This CDR3 reads CASSQVSGGNSPLHF. CDR3 coding DNA: TGTGCCAGCAGCCAAGTGTCGGGGGGGAATTCACCCCTCCACTTT.

V gene TRBV27 combines with J gene TRBJ2-2; 10 nucleotides agree with TRBD2. The CDR3 loop spans 15 amino acids. The germline V gene has CDR1 MNHEY and CDR2 SMNVEV (reference sequence). The junction had 3 bases not matched to a gene; V was cut back by 4 bases and J by 4 bases. The CDR3 bases are TGTGCCAGCAGTTCGGGACTAGCGCTCACCGGGGAGCTGTTTTTT. It is translated as CASSSGLALTGELFF.

With regard to this clone: A junction boundary mismatches the germline segment, possibly from a read error. The chain joins TRBV9 to TRBJ2-7; D might be TRBD1 (5 bases). Germline CDR1 SGDLS, CDR2 YYNGEE. The CDR3 is 15 residues long. The CDR3 DNA reads as TGTGCCAGCAGCGGTGGTCCAGGGATTTCCTACGAGCAGCACTTC. Translated, it gives CASSGGPGISYEQHF.

In its sample, this clone was seen a few times. The rearrangement links TRBV27 to TRBJ2-3; D perhaps matches TRBD2 (6 bases). The CDR3 has 13 amino acids. CDR1 is MNHEY and CDR2 is SMNVEV in the germline V gene (reference sequence). V gave up 3 bases and J gave up 13 bases, with 17 bases separating them. The CDR3 bases are TGTGCCAGCAGTTTGGGGACTTCTAGACGGGAGTATTTT. Encoded protein: CASSLGTSRREYF.

The rearrangement links TRBV27 to TRBJ2-7, with D perhaps matching TRBD1 (6 bases). The V end lost 5 bases, the J end lost 2 bases, and 16 bases lay between the germline ends. CDR1 and CDR2 from the germline V gene are MNHEY and SMNVEV (reference sequence). CDR3 size: 15 residues. CDR3 sequence (DNA): TGTGCCAGCAGTCGCTCTTCCACAGGGACCTACGAGCAGTACTTC. This encodes CASSRSSTGTYEQYF.

The count of this clone is one. The rearrangement joins TRBV15 to TRBJ2-4, with a possible D match to TRBD2 (6 bases). V lost 2 bases, J lost 4 bases, and 21 bases lay in between. The CDR3 runs 18 residues. The V gene's germline CDR1 is LNHNV and CDR2 YYDKDF (reference sequence). The CDR3 loop reads CATSRYNPRLGEKNIQYF. CDR3 in DNA: TGTGCCACCAGCAGATATAACCCCCGACTAGGGGAAAAAAACATTCAGTACTTC.

The V and J genes are TRBV25-1 and TRBJ1-1, with 9 positions matching TRBD1. V lost 6 bases to trimming and J lost 3 bases; unmatched junction nucleotides: 8. The CDR3 loop spans 15 amino acids. CDR1 and CDR2 from the germline V gene are MGHDK and SYGVNS. CDR3 in amino acids: CASSGTGGEDTEAFF. As DNA, the CDR3 is TGTGCCAGCAGCGGTACAGGGGGCGAGGACACTGAAGCTTTCTTT.

The chain couples TRBV29-1 to TRBJ2-7, with 7 bases identical to TRBD1. The CDR3 is 13 amino acids. Unmatched junction bases numbered 11, after V lost 3 bases and J lost 9 bases. The germline V gene has CDR1 SQVTM and CDR2 ANQGSEA. The CDR3 loop reads CSVELAGGSGQYF. Written as DNA, the CDR3 is TGCAGCGTTGAGTTAGCAGGGGGATCTGGGCAGTACTTC.

This chain joins TRBV5-1 and TRBJ2-7; 7 nucleotides match TRBD1. CDR3 length equals 14 residues. CDR1 and CDR2 (germline): SGHRS, YFSETQ. The V and J ends lost 2 bases and 3 bases, in that order; junction bases with no gene match: 5. CDR3 nucleotide sequence: TGCGCCAGCAGCTTAGGACAGGTGCACTACGAGCAGTACTTC. Protein: CASSLGQVHYEQYF. Using reference TRBV5-1 and TRBJ2-7 for the parts outside the CDR3, the full variable domain is KAGVTQTPRYLIKTRGQQVTLSCSPISGHRSVSWYQQTPGQGLQFLFEYFSETQRNKGNFPGRFSGRQFSNSRSEMNVSTLELGDSALYLCASSLGQVHYEQYFGPGTRLTVT.

The chain has TRBV28 and TRBJ2-5; D may be TRBD2 (6 bases). Looked up from germline, CDR1 is MDHEN and CDR2 is SYDVKM. The CDR3 length is 15 residues. Trimming left V 4 bases short and J 3 bases short, with 15 bases between. The chain's CDR3 is CASSWAGSREETQYF. CDR3 nucleotide sequence: TGTGCCAGCAGTTGGGCCGGGAGTCGGGAAGAGACCCAGTACTTC.

The chain couples TRBV6-1 to TRBJ2-5, with TRBD1 identical over 8 bases. CDR3 length: 16 amino acids. The V gene end was trimmed by 2 bases and the J gene end by 5 bases; junction bases not matched to a gene: 10. Germline CDR1 reads MNHNS; CDR2 reads SASEGT. The CDR3 protein is CASSENVGTGKETQYF. The CDR3 DNA sequence: TGTGCCAGCAGTGAAAATGTTGGGACAGGAAAGGAGACCCAGTACTTC.

The chain carries TRBV6-5 and TRBJ1-5; D unresolved. The germline CDR1 and CDR2 sequences are MNHEY and SVGAGI. The CDR3 has 16 amino acids. The V end was cut by 0 bases, the J end by 15 bases, with 24 bases between. CDR3 in DNA: TGTGCCAGCAGTTACTCGGCTTTGACTACTCCTAAGATCCTGCATTTT. It yields the protein CASSYSALTTPKILHF.

The rearrangement joins TRBV5-6 to TRBJ2-7; D gene unclear. With 0 bases removed from V and 3 bases from J, the gap between germline ends came to 7 bases. This CDR3 contains 13 residues. The germline gives CDR1 SGHDT, CDR2 YYEEEE. In DNA, the CDR3 is TGTGCCAGCAGCTTGGACAGTTACTACGAGCAGTACTTC. Protein sequence: CASSLDSYYEQYF.

The chain recombines TRBV19 with TRBJ1-2, with 7 nucleotides matching TRBD1. Losses at the gene ends were 5 bases for V and 3 bases for J; bases not matched to a gene: 12. Germline V gene data show CDR1 as LNHDA and CDR2 as SQIVND (reference sequence). The CDR3 runs 16 residues. The DNA of the CDR3 is TGTGCCAGTAGTGGAGAGACAGGGCCAGGAGACTATGGCTACACCTTC. This encodes CASSGETGPGDYGYTF.

This clone was found a few times. The V call is TRBV29-1, the J call TRBJ2-2, with 8 bases lining up with TRBD2. The CDR3 loop spans 15 amino acids. CDR1 and CDR2 from the germline V gene are SQVTM and ANQGSEA. The V gene end was trimmed by 5 bases and the J gene end by 6 bases; junction bases not matched to a gene: 11. The CDR3 protein is CSVRTAGGLAGELFF. The CDR3 DNA sequence: TGCAGCGTTCGGACCGCGGGAGGTTTAGCCGGGGAGCTGTTTTTT.

V gene TRBV5-8 combines with J gene TRBJ2-5, with D unclear. Germline-derived CDR1 and CDR2 are SGHTS and YDEGEE. Trimming cost V 1 base and J 5 bases, with 9 bases left between them. The CDR3 is 13 amino acids. The CDR3 here is CASSLKDSETQYF. The DNA for the CDR3 is TGTGCCAGCAGCTTGAAAGATAGCGAGACCCAGTACTTC.

The chain has TRBV5-1 and TRBJ2-3; 10 bases agree with TRBD1. V shed 4 bases, J shed 2 bases, and the junction held 4 bases outside the gene matches. Germline CDR1 reads SGHRS; CDR2 reads YFSETQ. CDR3 length: 15 amino acids. The CDR3: CASSGTGASTDTQYF. Written as DNA, the CDR3 is TGCGCCAGCAGCGGGACAGGGGCGTCCACAGATACGCAGTATTTT.

This clone appeared a few times. The rearrangement links TRBV6-6 to TRBJ2-7, with TRBD2 matching 8 bases. The CDR3 is made up of 13 amino acids. Germline V lookup: CDR1 MNHNY, CDR2 SVGAGI (reference sequence). The ends lost 3 bases at V and 3 bases at J; junction bases unmatched: 1. CDR3 DNA: TGTGCCAGCAGTTATCTAGCGGGCTACGAGCAGTACTTC. Translation gives CASSYLAGYEQYF.

This chain connects TRBV11-2 to TRBJ2-1; 9 bases map to TRBD2. There are 17 residues in the CDR3. The germline CDR1 and CDR2 sequences are SGHAT and FQNNGV. V dropped 3 bases and J dropped 3; count of bases not matched to a gene: 9. Written as DNA, the CDR3 is TGTGCCAGCAGCTTTATGGGGGCAGCGGGGGGCTACAATGAGCAGTTCTTC. This encodes CASSFMGAAGGYNEQFF.

This rearrangement joins TRBV21-1 to TRBJ1-1; the DNA was not used to check the table's D call, TRBD1. TRBV21-1 has pseudogene status. The CDR3 is made up of 11 amino acids. This chain's CDR3 is CASLLDRLTFF. CDR3 nucleotide sequence: TGTGCCAGCCTCCTTGACAGGTTAACTTTCTTT.